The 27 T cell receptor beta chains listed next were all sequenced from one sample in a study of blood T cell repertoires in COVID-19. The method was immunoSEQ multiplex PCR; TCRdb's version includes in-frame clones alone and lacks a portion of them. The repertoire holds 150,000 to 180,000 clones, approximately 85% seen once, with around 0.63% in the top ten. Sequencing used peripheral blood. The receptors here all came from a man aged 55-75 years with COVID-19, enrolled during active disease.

The CDR3 coding sequence is TGTGCCAGTGCCGCGAGAAGACAGAACACTGAAGCTTTCTTT. Amino acids: CASAARRQNTEAFF. The gene calls are TRBV25-1 and TRBJ1-1; D is unresolved. Germline CDR1 is MGHDK and CDR2 is SYGVNS. The CDR3 totals 14 residues. Trimming stripped 9 bases from V and 1 base from J, with 15 bases between.

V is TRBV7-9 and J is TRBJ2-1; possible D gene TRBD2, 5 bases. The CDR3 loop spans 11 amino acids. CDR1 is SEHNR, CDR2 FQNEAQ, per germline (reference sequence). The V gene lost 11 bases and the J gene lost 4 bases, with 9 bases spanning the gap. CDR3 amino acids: CAGSGYNEQFF. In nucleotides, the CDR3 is TGTGCCGGTTCGGGGTACAATGAGCAGTTCTTC.

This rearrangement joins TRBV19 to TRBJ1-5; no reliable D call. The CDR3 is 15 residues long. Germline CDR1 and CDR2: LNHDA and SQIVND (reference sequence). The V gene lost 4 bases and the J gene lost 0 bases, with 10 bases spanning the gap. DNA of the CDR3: TGTGCCAGTAGTAGGGAGGACTATAGCAATCAGCCCCAGCATTTT. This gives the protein CASSREDYSNQPQHF.

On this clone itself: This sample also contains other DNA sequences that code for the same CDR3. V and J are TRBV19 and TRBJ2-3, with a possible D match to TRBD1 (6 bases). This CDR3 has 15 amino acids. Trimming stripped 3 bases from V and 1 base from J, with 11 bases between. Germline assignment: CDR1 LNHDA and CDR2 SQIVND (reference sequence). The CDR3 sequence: CASSMWGQGTDTQYF. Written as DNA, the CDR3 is TGTGCCAGTAGTATGTGGGGGCAGGGCACAGATACGCAGTATTTT.

CDR3 residues: CATSTVRGNYGYTF. DNA for the CDR3: TGTGCCACCTCGACCGTAAGGGGCAACTATGGCTACACCTTC. The chain couples TRBV19 to TRBJ1-2; D may be TRBD1 (5 bases). Germline CDR1 and CDR2: LNHDA and SQIVND (reference sequence). V was shortened by 10 bases and J by 2 bases, with 17 bases between the two germline ends. The CDR3 extends over 14 amino acids.

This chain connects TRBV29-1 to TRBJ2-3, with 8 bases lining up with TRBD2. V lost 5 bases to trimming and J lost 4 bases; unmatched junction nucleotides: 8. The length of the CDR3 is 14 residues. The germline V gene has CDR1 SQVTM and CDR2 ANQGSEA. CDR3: CSVHVTGRADTQYF. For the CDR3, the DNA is TGCAGCGTTCACGTGACCGGGAGGGCAGATACGCAGTATTTT.

CDR3 in DNA: TGTGCCAGCAGTTCGAACAGGGGTCGGGCGGATACGCAGTATTTT. Translated: CASSSNRGRADTQYF. The genes are TRBV6-2 or TRBV6-3 and TRBJ2-3; 7 nucleotides align to TRBD1. The CDR3 consists of 15 residues. Germline trimming cut 4 bases from V and 6 bases from J; bases unmatched to any gene: 10. The germline CDR1 and CDR2 sequences are MNHEY and SVGEGT.

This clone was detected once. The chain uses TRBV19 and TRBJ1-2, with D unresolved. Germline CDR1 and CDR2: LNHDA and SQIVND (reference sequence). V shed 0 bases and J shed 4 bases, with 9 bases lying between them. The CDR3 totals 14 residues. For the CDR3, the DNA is TGTGCCAGTAGTATAGATACCAGTCCCTATGGCTACACCTTC. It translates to CASSIDTSPYGYTF.

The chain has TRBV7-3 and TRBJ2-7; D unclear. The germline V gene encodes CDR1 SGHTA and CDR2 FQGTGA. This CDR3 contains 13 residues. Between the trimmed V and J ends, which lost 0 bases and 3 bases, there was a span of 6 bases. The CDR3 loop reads CASSLTESYEQYF. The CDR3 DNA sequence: TGTGCCAGCAGCTTAACTGAGAGCTACGAGCAGTACTTC.

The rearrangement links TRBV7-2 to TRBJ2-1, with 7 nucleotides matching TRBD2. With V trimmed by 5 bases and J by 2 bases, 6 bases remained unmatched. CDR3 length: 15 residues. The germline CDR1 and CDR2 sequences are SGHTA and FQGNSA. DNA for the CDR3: TGTGCCAGCAGCCTCGGGCTAGCGGCCTACAATGAGCAGTTCTTC. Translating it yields CASSLGLAAYNEQFF.

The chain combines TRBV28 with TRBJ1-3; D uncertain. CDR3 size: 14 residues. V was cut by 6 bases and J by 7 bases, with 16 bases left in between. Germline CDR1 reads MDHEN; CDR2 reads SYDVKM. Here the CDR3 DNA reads TGTGCCAGCAGCCGAGTTAGCTCTCGGAACACCATATATTTT. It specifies CASSRVSSRNTIYF.

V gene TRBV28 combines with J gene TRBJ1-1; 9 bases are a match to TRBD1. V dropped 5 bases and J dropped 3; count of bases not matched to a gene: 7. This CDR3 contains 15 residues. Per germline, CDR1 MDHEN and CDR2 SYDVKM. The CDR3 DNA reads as TGTGCCAGCAGTCCCACAGGGGGCCCCTACACTGAAGCTTTCTTT. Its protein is CASSPTGGPYTEAFF.

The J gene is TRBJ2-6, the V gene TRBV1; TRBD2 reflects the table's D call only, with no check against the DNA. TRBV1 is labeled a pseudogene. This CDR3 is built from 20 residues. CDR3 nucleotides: TGCACCAGCAGCCAAGGGTTCGAAGCCTCAACGGTCTCTGGGGCCAACGTCCTGACTTTC. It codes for CTSSQGFEASTVSGANVLTF.

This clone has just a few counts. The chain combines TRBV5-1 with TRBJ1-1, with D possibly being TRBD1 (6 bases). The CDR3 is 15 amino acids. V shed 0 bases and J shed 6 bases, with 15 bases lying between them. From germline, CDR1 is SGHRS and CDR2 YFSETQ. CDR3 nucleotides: TGCGCCAGCAGCTTGGCCGGGACAAACTACCCTGAAGCTTTCTTT. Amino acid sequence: CASSLAGTNYPEAFF.

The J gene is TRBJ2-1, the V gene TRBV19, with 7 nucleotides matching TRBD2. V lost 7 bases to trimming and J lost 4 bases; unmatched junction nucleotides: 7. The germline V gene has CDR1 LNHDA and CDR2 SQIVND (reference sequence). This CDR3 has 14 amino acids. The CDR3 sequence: CASTLQRGYNEQFF. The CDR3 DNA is TGTGCCAGTACCCTGCAGCGGGGATACAATGAGCAGTTCTTC.

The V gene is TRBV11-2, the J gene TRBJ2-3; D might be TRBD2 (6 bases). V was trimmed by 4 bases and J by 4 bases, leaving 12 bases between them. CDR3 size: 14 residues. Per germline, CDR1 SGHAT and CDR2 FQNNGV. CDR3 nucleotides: TGTGCCAGCAGCTCACTAGCTCGGGCAGATACGCAGTATTTT. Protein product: CASSSLARADTQYF. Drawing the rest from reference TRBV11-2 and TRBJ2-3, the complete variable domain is EAGVAQSPRYKIIEKRQSVAFWCNPISGHATLYWYQQILGQGPKLLIQFQNNGVVDDSQLPKDRFSAERLKGVDSTLKIQPAKLEDSAVYLCASSSLARADTQYFGPGTRLTVL.

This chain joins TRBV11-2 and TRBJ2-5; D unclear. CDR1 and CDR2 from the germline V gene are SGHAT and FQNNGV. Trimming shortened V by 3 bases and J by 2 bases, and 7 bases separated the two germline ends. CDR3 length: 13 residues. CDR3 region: CASSFGRQETQYF. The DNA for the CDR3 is TGTGCCAGCAGCTTTGGCCGTCAAGAGACCCAGTACTTC.

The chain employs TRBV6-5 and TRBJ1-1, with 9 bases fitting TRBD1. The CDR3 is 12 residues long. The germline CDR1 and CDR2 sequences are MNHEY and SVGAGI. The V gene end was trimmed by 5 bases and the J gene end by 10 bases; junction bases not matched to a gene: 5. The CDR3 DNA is TGTGCCAGCAGTATTGGACAGGGGACAGCTTTCTTT. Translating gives CASSIGQGTAFF.

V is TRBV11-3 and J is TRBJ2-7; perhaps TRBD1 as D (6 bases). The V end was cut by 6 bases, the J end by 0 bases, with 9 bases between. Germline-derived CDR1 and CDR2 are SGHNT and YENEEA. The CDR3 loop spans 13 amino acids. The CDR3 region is CASRWTDSYEQYF. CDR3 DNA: TGTGCCAGCAGGTGGACAGACTCCTACGAGCAGTACTTC. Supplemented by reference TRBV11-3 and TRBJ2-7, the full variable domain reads EAGVVQSPRYKIIEKKQPVAFWCNPISGHNTLYWYLQNLGQGPELLIRYENEEAVDDSQLPKDRFSAERLKGVDSTLKIQPAELGDSAVYLCASRWTDSYEQYFGPGTRLTVT.

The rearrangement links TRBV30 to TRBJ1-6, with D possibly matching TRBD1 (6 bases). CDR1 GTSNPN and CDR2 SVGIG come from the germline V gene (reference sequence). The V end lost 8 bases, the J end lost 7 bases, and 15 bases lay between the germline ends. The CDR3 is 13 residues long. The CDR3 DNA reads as TGTGCCGCCGGCCAGGGGTGGAATTCACCCCTCCACTTT. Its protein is CAAGQGWNSPLHF.

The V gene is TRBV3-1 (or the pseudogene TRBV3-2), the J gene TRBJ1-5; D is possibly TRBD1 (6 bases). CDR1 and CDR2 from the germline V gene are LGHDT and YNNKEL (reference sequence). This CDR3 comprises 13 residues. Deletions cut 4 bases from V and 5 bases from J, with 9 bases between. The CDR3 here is CASSPGQYQPQHF. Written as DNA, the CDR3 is TGTGCCAGCAGCCCAGGACAGTATCAGCCCCAGCATTTT.

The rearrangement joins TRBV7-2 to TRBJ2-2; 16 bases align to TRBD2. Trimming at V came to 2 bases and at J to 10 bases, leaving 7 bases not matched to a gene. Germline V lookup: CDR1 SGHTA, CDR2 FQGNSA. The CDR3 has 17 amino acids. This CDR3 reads CASSLFGTSGRVAELFF. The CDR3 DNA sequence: TGTGCCAGCAGCTTATTTGGGACTAGCGGGAGGGTTGCGGAGCTGTTTTTT.

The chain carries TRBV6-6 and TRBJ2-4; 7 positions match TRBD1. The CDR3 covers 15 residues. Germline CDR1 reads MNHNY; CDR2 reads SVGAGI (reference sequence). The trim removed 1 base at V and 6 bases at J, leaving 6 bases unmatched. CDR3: CASSYLGGAGNIQYF. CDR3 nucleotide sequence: TGTGCCAGCAGTTACTTAGGGGGCGCCGGAAACATTCAGTACTTC.

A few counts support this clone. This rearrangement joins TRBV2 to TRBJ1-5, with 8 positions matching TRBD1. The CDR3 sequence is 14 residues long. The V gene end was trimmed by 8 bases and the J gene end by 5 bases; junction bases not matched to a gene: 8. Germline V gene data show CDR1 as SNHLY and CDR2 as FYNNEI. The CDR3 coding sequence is TGTGCCAGCGGAGGACAGGGCCGAGATCAGCCCCAGCATTTT. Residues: CASGGQGRDQPQHF.

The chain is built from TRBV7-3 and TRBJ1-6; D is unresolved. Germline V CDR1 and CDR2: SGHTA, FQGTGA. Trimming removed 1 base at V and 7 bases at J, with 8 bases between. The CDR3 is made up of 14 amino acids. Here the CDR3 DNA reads TGTGCCAGCAGCTTAAGGCAACAAAATTCACCCCTCCACTTT. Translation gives CASSLRQQNSPLHF.

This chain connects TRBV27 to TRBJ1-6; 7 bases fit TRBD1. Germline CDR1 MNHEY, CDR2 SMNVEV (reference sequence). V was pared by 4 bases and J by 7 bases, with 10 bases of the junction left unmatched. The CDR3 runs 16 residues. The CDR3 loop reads CASSSGQSSGNSPLHF. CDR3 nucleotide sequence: TGTGCCAGCAGTTCGGGACAGTCGAGTGGCAATTCACCCCTCCACTTT.

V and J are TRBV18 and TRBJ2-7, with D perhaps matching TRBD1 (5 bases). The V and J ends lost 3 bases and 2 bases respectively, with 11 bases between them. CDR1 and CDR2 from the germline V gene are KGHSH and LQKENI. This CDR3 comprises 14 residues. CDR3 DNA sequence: TGTGCCAGCTCACCTGGGGCGTTAGCCTACGAGCAGTACTTC. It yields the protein CASSPGALAYEQYF.